This T cell receptor beta chain is from a study of cytomegalovirus exposure and HLA in healthy donors. It was with 60 Vbeta and 13 Jbeta primers that the PCR ran. Per the study methods: In a later analysis, approximately 80 million unique TCR beta chains included roughly 11 million shared by two or more donors. Assay used: immunoSEQ multiplex PCR; TCRdb lists only in-frame clones, some missing. The V and J calls and clone size come from that table; D and trimming were worked out from the DNA. The sample lists about 150,000 clones, over 80% occurring once. Study-wide points: Fewer N-insertions (relative to the approximately 670-donor mean) were reportedly seen in an Asian-associated ancestry cluster in a later analysis. By a later analysis, the bulk of CMV-associated TCR beta chains appeared HLA-restricted. Association of a missense DCLRE1C variant with TCR beta V- and J-gene trimming was reported in a later analysis.

Germline lookup yields CDR1 SGDLS and CDR2 YYNGEE. V was trimmed by 0 bases and J by 0 bases, leaving 2 bases between them. CDR3 length: 13 amino acids. A note on this clone: As yet, its antigen is unknown. This sample includes further DNA sequences coding for the same CDR3.

Input material: PBMCs. The rearrangement uses TRBV9 and TRBJ2-3, with no clear D. This sequence originates from a male donor in good health and CMV-seronegative. CDR3 DNA: TGTGCCAGCAGCGTAGCGAGCACAGATACGCAGTATTTT. Its protein is CASSVASTDTQYF.